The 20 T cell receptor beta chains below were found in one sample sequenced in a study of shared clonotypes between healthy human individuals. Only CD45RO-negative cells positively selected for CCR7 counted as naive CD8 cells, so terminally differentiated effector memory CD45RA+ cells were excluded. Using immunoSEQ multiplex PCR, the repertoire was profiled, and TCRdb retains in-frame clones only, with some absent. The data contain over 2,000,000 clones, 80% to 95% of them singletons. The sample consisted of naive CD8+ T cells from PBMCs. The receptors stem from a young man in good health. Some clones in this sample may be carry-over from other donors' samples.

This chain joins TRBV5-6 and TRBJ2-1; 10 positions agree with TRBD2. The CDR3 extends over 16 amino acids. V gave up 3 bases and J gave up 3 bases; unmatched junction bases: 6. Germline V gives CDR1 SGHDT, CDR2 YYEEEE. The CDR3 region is CASSYGLAGVYNEQFF. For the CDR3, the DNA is TGTGCCAGCAGCTACGGCCTAGCGGGGGTCTACAATGAGCAGTTCTTC.

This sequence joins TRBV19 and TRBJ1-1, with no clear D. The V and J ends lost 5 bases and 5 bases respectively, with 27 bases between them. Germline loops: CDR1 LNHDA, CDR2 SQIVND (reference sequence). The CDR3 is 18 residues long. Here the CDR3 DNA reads TGTGCCAGTAGTTTATCGTGGCAAGGGAGAGTGGATTGGACTGAAGCTTTCTTT. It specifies CASSLSWQGRVDWTEAFF.

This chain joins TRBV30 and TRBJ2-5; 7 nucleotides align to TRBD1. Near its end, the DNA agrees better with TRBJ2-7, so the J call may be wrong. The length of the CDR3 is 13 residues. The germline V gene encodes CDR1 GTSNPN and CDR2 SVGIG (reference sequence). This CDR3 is CAWSDRVTYEQYF. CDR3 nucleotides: TGTGCCTGGAGCGACAGGGTCACCTACGAGCAGTACTTC.

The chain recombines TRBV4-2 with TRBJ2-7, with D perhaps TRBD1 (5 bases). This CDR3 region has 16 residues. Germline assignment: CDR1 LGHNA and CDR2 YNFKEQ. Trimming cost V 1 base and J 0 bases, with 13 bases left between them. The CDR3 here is CASSQGKTVSSYEQYF. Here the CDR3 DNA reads TGTGCCAGCAGCCAAGGAAAGACAGTCAGCTCCTACGAGCAGTACTTC.

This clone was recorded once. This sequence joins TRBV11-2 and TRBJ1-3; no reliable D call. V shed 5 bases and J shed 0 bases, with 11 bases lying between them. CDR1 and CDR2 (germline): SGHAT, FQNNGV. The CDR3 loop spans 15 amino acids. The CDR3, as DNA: TGTGCCAGCAGCCCGACCTCCCTCTCTGGAAACACCATATATTTT. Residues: CASSPTSLSGNTIYF. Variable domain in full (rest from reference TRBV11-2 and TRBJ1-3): EAGVAQSPRYKIIEKRQSVAFWCNPISGHATLYWYQQILGQGPKLLIQFQNNGVVDDSQLPKDRFSAERLKGVDSTLKIQPAKLEDSAVYLCASSPTSLSGNTIYFGEGSWLTVV.

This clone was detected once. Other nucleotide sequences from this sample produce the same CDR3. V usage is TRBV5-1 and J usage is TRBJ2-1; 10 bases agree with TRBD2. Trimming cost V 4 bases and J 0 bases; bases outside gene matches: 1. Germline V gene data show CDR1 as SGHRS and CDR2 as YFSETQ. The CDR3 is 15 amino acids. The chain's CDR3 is CASSPSGSSYNEQFF. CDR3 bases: TGCGCCAGCAGCCCTAGCGGGAGCTCCTACAATGAGCAGTTCTTC. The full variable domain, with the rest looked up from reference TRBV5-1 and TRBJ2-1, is KAGVTQTPRYLIKTRGQQVTLSCSPISGHRSVSWYQQTPGQGLQFLFEYFSETQRNKGNFPGRFSGRQFSNSRSEMNVSTLELGDSALYLCASSPSGSSYNEQFFGPGTRLTVL.

CDR3 amino acids: CASSEYNEQFF. The CDR3 DNA is TGTGCCAGCAGTGAATACAATGAGCAGTTCTTC. This chain links TRBV2 with TRBJ2-1; D gene unclear. Germline V gene data show CDR1 as SNHLY and CDR2 as FYNNEI. The CDR3 has 11 residues. Trimming removed 2 bases at V and 4 bases at J, with 0 bases between.

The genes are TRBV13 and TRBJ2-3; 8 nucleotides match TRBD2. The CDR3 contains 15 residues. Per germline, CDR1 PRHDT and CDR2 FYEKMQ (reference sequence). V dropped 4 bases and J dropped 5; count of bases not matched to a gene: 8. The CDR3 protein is CASSSRAGVLDTQYF. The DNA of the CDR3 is TGTGCCAGCAGCTCCCGAGCGGGAGTTTTAGATACGCAGTATTTT.

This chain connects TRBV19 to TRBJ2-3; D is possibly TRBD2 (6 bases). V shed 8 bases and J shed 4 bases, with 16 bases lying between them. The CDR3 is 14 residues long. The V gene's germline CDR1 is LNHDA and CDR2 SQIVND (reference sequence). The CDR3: CASHRGLRADTQYF. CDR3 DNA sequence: TGTGCCAGTCATAGGGGACTCAGAGCAGATACGCAGTATTTT.

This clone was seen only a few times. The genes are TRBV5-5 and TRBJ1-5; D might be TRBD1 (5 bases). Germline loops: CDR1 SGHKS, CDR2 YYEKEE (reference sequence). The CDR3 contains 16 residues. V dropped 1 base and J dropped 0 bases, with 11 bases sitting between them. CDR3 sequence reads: CASSLSGPYSNQPQHF. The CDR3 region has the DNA TGTGCCAGCAGCTTGTCAGGGCCTTATAGCAATCAGCCCCAGCATTTT. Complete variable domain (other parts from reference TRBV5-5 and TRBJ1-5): DAGVTQSPTHLIKTRGQQVTLRCSPISGHKSVSWYQQVLGQGPQFIFQYYEKEERGRGNFPDRFSARQFPNYSSELNVNALLLGDSALYLCASSLSGPYSNQPQHFGDGTRLSIL.

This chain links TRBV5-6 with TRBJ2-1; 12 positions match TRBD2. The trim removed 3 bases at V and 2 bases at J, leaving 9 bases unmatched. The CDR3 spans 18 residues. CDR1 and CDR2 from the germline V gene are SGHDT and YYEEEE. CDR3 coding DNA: TGTGCCAGCAGCTGGAATCTACTAGCGGGAGGCCCCTACAATGAGCAGTTCTTC. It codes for CASSWNLLAGGPYNEQFF.

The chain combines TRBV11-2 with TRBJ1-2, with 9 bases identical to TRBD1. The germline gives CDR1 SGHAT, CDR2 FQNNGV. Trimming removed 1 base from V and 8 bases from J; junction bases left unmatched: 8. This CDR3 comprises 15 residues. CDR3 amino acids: CASSLVQGQGHGYTF. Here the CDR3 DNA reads TGTGCCAGCAGCTTAGTTCAGGGACAGGGACACGGCTACACCTTC.

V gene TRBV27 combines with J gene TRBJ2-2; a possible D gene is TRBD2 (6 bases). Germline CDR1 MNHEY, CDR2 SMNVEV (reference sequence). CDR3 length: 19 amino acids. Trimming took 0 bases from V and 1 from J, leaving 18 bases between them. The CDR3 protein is CASSLSRGTVGGNTGELFF. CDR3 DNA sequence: TGTGCCAGCAGTTTATCGCGGGGAACGGTAGGAGGGAACACCGGGGAGCTGTTTTTT.

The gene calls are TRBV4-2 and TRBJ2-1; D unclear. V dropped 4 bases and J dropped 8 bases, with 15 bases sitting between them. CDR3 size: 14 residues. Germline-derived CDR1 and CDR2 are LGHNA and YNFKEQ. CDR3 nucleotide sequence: TGTGCCAGCAGCCCTTTAGGACCACGGGATGAGCAGTTCTTC. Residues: CASSPLGPRDEQFF.

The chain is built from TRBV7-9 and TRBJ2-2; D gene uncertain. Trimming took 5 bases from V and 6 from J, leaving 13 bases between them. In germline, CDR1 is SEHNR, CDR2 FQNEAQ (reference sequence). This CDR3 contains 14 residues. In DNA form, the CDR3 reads TGTGCCAGCAGCATTCTAATAGTGCCCGGGGAGCTGTTTTTT. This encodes CASSILIVPGELFF.

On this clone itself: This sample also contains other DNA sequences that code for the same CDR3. CDR3: CASSGGPYEQYF. The CDR3 bases are TGTGCCAGCAGTGGGGGCCCCTACGAGCAGTACTTC. The V and J genes are TRBV28 and TRBJ2-7, with a weak D call TRBD1 (6 bases). Deletions cut 5 bases from V and 2 bases from J, with 7 bases between. Germline lookup yields CDR1 MDHEN and CDR2 SYDVKM. The CDR3 has 12 residues.

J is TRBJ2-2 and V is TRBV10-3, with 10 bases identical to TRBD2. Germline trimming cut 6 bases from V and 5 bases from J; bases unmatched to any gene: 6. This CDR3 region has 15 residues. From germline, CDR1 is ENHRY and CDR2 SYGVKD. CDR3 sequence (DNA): TGTGCCATCAGGGAAGCGGGAGGGATGACCGGGGAGCTGTTTTTT. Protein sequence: CAIREAGGMTGELFF.

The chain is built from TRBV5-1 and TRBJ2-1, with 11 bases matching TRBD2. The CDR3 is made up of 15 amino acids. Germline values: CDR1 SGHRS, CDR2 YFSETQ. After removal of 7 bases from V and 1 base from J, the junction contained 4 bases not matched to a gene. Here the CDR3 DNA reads TGCGCCAGCCGTCTAGCGGGAGGTTCCTACAATGAGCAGTTCTTC. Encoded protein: CASRLAGGSYNEQFF.

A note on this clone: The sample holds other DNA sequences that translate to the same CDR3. The CDR3 sequence is CASSYGQLNTEAFF. The CDR3 nucleotides read TGTGCCAGCAGTTACGGACAGTTGAACACTGAAGCTTTCTTT. The chain links TRBV6-5 to TRBJ1-1; tentative D call: TRBD1 (6 bases). Germline V gene lookup returns CDR1 MNHEY and CDR2 SVGAGI. V dropped 2 bases and J dropped 0 bases, with 7 bases sitting between them. CDR3 length: 14 amino acids.

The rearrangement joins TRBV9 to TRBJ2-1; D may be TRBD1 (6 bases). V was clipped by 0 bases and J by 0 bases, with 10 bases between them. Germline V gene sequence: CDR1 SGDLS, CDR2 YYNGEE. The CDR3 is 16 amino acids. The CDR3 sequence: CASSVGFRGSYNEQFF. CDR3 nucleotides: TGTGCCAGCAGCGTAGGTTTCAGGGGCTCCTACAATGAGCAGTTCTTC.